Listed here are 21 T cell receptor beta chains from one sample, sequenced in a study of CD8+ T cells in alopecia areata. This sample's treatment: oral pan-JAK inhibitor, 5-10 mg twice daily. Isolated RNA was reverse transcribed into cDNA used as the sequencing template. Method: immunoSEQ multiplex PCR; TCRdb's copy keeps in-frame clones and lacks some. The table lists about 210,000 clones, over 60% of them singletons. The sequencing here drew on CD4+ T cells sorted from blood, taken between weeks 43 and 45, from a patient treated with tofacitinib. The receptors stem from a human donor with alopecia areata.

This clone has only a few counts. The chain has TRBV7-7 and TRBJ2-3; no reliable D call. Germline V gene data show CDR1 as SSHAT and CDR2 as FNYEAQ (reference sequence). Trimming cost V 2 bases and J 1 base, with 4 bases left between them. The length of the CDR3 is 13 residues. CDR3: CASSLQGTDTQYF. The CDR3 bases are TGTGCCAGCAGCTTACAGGGCACAGATACGCAGTATTTT. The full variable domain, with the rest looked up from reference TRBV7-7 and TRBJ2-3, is GAGVSQSPRYKVTKRGQDVTLRCDPISSHATLYWYQQALGQGPEFLTYFNYEAQPDKSGLPSDRFSAERPEGSISTLTIQRTEQRDSAMYRCASSLQGTDTQYFGPGTRLTVL.

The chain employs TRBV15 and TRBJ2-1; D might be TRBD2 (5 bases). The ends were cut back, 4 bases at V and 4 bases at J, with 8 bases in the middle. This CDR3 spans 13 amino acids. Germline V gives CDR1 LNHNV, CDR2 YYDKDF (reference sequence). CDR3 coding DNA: TGTGCCACCAGCAAGGAGGCGTACAATGAGCAGTTCTTC. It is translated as CATSKEAYNEQFF.

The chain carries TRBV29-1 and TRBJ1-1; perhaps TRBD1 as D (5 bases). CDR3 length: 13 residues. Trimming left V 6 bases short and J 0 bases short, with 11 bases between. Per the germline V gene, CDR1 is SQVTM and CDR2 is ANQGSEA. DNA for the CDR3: TGCAGCGTGATGGGACGGCTGAACACTGAAGCTTTCTTT. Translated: CSVMGRLNTEAFF.

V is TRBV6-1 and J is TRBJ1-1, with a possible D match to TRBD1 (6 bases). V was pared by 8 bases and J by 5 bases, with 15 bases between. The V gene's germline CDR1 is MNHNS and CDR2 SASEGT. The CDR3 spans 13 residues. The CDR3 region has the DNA TGTGCCAGCTCTCAGGGAAGGGGGACTGAAGCTTTCTTT. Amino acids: CASSQGRGTEAFF.

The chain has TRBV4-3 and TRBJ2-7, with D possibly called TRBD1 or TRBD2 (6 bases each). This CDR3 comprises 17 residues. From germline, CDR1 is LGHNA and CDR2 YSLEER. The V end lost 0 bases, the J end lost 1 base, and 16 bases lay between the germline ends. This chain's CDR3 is CASSQDQGRSSSYEQYF. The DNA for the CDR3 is TGCGCCAGCAGCCAAGATCAGGGGAGGTCTTCGTCCTACGAGCAGTACTTC.

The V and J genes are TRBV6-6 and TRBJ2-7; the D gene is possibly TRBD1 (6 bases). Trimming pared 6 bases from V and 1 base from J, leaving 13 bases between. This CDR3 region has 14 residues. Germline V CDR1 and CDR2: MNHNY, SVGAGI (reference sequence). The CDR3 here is CASRMRQDSYEQYF. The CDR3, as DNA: TGTGCCAGCAGGATGAGACAGGATTCCTACGAGCAGTACTTC.

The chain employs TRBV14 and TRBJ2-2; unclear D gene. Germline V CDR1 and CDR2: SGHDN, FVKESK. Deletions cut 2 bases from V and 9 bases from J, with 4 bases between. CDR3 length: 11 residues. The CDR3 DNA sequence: TGTGCCAGCAGCCAATTCCGGGAGCTGTTTTTT. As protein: CASSQFRELFF. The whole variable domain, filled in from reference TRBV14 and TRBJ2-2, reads EAGVTQFPSHSVIEKGQTVTLRCDPISGHDNLYWYRRVMGKEIKFLLHFVKESKQDESGMPNNRFLAERTGGTYSTLKVQPAELEDSGVYFCASSQFRELFFGEGSRLTVL.

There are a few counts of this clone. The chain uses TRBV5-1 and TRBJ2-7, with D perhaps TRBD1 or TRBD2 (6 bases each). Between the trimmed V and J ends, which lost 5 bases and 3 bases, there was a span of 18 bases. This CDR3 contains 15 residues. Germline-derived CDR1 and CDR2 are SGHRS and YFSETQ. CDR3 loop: CASSPGATFGYEQYF. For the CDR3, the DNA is TGCGCCAGCAGTCCGGGGGCCACTTTCGGCTACGAGCAGTACTTC. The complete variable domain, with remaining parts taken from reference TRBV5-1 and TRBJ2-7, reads KAGVTQTPRYLIKTRGQQVTLSCSPISGHRSVSWYQQTPGQGLQFLFEYFSETQRNKGNFPGRFSGRQFSNSRSEMNVSTLELGDSALYLCASSPGATFGYEQYFGPGTRLTVT.

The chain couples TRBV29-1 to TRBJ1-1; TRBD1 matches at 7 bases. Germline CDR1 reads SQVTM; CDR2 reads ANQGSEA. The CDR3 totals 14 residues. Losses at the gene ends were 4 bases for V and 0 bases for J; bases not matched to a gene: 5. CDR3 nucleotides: TGCAGCGTTGCCGCCGGGACAGTGAACACTGAAGCTTTCTTT. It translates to CSVAAGTVNTEAFF.

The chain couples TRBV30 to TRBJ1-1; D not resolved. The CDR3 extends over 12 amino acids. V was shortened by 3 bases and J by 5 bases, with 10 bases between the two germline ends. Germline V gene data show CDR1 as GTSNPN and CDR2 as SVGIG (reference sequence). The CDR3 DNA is TGTGCCTGGAGGGACGAGAGGACTGAAGCTTTCTTT. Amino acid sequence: CAWRDERTEAFF.

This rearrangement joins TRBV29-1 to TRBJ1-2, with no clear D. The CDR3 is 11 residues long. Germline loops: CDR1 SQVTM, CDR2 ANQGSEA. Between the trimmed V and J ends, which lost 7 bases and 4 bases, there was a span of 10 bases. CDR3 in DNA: TGCAGCGCCACTGACCTCTATGGCTACACCTTC. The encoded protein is CSATDLYGYTF.

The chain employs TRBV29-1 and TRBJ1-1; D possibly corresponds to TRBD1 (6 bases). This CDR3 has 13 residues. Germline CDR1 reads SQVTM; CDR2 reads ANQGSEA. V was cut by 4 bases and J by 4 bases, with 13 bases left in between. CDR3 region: CSVAYREATEAFF. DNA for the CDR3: TGCAGCGTTGCTTACAGGGAGGCCACTGAAGCTTTCTTT.

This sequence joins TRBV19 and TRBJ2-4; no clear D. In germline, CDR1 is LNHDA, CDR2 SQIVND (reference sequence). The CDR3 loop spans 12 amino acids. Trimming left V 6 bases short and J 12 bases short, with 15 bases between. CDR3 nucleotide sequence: TGTGCCAGTAGACAACTATTGGGTCCTCAGTACTTC. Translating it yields CASRQLLGPQYF.

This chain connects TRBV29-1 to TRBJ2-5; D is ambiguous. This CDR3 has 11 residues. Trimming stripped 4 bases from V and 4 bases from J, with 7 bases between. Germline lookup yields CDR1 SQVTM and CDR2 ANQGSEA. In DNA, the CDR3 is TGCAGCGTTGTTCGTACAGAGACCCAGTACTTC. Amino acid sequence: CSVVRTETQYF.

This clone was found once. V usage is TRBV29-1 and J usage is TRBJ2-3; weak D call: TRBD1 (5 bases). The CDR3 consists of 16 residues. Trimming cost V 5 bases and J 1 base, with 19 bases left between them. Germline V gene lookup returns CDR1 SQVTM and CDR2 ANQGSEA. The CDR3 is CSVKGRERLGTDTQYF. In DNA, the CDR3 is TGCAGCGTTAAGGGCAGGGAAAGACTTGGCACAGATACGCAGTATTTT.

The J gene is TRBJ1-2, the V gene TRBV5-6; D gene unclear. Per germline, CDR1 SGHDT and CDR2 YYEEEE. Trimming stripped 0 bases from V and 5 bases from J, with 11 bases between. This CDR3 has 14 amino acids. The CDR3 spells CASSLATAPYGYTF. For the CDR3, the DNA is TGTGCCAGCAGCTTGGCAACGGCCCCGTATGGCTACACCTTC.

CDR3 in amino acids: CASNRAGNTEAFF. The DNA of the CDR3 is TGTGCCAGCAATCGGGCTGGGAACACTGAAGCTTTCTTT. The genes are TRBV5-6 and TRBJ1-1, with D unresolved. The CDR3 is 13 amino acids. V lost 6 bases and J lost 1, with 10 bases in between. From germline, CDR1 is SGHDT and CDR2 YYEEEE.

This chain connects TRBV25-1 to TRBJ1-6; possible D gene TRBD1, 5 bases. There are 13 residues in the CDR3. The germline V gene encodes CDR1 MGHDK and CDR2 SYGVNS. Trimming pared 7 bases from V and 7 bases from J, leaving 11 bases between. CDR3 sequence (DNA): TGTGCCAGCACATCAGGGCCCAATTCACCCCTCCACTTT. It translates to CASTSGPNSPLHF.

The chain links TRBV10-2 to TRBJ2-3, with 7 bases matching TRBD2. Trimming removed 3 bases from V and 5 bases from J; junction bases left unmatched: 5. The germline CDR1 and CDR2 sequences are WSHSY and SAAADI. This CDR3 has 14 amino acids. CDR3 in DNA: TGCGCCAGCAGTGACGGGGGGAGGGGAGATACGCAGTATTTT. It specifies CASSDGGRGDTQYF.

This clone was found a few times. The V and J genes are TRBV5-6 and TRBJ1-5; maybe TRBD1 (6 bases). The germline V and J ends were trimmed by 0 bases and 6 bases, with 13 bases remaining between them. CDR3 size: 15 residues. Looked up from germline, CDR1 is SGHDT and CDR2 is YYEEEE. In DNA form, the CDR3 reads TGTGCCAGCAGCTTGGGAACAGGGTTTTTTCAGCCCCAGCATTTT. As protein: CASSLGTGFFQPQHF.

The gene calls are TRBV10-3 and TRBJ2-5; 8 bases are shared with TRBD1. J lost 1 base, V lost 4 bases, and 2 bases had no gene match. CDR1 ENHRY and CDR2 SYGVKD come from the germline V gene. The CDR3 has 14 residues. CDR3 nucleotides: TGTGCCATCAGTGCGGGGACAGGCCAAGAGACCCAGTACTTC. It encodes CAISAGTGQETQYF.